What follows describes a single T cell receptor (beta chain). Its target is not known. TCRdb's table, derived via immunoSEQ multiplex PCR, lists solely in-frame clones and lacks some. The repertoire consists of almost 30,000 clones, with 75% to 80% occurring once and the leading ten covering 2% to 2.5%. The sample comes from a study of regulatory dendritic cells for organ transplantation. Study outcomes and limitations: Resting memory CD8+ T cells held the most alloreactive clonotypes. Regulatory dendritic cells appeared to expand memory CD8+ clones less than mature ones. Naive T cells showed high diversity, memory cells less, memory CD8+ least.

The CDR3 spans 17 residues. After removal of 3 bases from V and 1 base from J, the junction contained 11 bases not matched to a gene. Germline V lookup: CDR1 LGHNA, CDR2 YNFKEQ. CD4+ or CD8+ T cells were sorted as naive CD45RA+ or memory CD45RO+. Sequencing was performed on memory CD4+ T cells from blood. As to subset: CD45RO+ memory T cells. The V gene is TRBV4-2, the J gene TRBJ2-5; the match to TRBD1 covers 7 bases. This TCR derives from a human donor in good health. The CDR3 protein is CASSQTIRQGSQETQYF. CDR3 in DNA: TGTGCCAGCAGCCAGACTATCCGACAGGGAAGCCAAGAGACCCAGTACTTC.